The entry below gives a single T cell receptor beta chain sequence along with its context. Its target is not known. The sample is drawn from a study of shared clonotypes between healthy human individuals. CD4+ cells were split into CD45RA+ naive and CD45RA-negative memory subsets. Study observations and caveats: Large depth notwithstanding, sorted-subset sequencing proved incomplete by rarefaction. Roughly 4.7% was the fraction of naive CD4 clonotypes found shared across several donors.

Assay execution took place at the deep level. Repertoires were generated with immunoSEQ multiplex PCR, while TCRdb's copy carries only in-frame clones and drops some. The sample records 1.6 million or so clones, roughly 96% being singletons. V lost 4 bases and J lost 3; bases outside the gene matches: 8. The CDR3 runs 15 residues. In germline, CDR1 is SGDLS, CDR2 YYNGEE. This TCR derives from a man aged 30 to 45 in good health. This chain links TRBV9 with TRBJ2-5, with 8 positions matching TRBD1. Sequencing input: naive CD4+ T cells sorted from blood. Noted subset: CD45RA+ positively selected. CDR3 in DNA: TGTGCCAGCAGCTTACTCGGGACAGGTGAAGAGACCCAGTACTTC. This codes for CASSLLGTGEETQYF.